This passage covers 24 T cell receptor beta chains from one sample sequenced in a study of cytotoxic CD8 clonotypes in ibrutinib-treated CLL. Using immunoSEQ multiplex PCR, the repertoire was profiled, and TCRdb retains in-frame clones only, with some absent. The sample lists about 22,000 clones, around 84% occurring once. The source was PBMCs, collected before ibrutinib treatment. These receptors were collected from a human donor with chronic lymphocytic leukemia.

This rearrangement joins TRBV10-3 to TRBJ1-1; D gene uncertain. Looked up from germline, CDR1 is ENHRY and CDR2 is SYGVKD. The CDR3 runs 13 residues. The ends were cut back, 2 bases at V and 4 bases at J, with 8 bases in the middle. CDR3 region: CAISEKRATEAFF. CDR3 nucleotides: TGTGCCATCAGTGAGAAGAGGGCCACTGAAGCTTTCTTT.

The V gene is TRBV19, the J gene TRBJ1-5; 9 nucleotides align to TRBD1. Germline assignment: CDR1 LNHDA and CDR2 SQIVND (reference sequence). The CDR3 consists of 15 residues. V lost 8 bases to trimming and J lost 0 bases; unmatched junction nucleotides: 5. DNA for the CDR3: TGTGCCAGTGGAGGGACAGGGACTAGCAATCAGCCCCAGCATTTT. The encoded protein is CASGGTGTSNQPQHF.

The V and J genes are TRBV21-1 and TRBJ2-7; the table names TRBD2, a call not compared with the DNA. TRBV21-1 is labeled a pseudogene. This CDR3 comprises 14 residues. The CDR3 loop is CASSKRGSSYEQYF. CDR3 coding DNA: TGTGCCAGCAGCAAAAGAGGCAGCTCCTACGAGCAGTACTTC.

This rearrangement joins TRBV6-5 to TRBJ2-7, with D perhaps matching TRBD1 or TRBD2 (6 bases each). Trimming cost V 8 bases and J 5 bases, with 16 bases left between them. The CDR3 spans 13 residues. Germline V CDR1 and CDR2: MNHEY, SVGAGI. This CDR3 reads CASGNTGADEQYF. DNA for the CDR3: TGTGCCAGCGGTAACACGGGGGCGGACGAGCAGTACTTC.

This clone was picked up a small number of times. The chain combines TRBV25-1 with TRBJ1-1, with D maybe TRBD1 (5 bases). V lost 4 bases, J lost 4 bases, and 10 bases lay in between. This CDR3 contains 13 residues. Germline V gene sequence: CDR1 MGHDK, CDR2 SYGVNS. This CDR3 reads CASSAGGITEAFF. The CDR3 DNA is TGTGCCAGCAGTGCCGGGGGTATCACTGAAGCTTTCTTT.

The chain links TRBV19 to TRBJ2-1, with 7 bases identical to TRBD2. Germline CDR1 LNHDA, CDR2 SQIVND (reference sequence). This CDR3 has 15 amino acids. The trim removed 6 bases at V and 5 bases at J, leaving 10 bases unmatched. For the CDR3, the DNA is TGTGCCAGTAGGACGACGGGACTAATCAACAATGAGCAGTTCTTC. This encodes CASRTTGLINNEQFF.

The J gene is TRBJ2-3, the V gene TRBV27, with D uncertain. Trimming left V 0 bases short and J 0 bases short, with 10 bases between. Germline-derived CDR1 and CDR2 are MNHEY and SMNVEV (reference sequence). This CDR3 is 16 amino acids long. CDR3 DNA: TGTGCCAGCAGTTTATCACGAGGATGGAGCACAGATACGCAGTATTTT. Its protein product is CASSLSRGWSTDTQYF.

This chain joins TRBV9 and TRBJ2-5; D is undetermined. Trimming took 2 bases from V and 2 from J, leaving 4 bases between them. The CDR3 spans 12 residues. Germline loops: CDR1 SGDLS, CDR2 YYNGEE. CDR3 residues: CASSVSQETQYF. Here the CDR3 DNA reads TGTGCCAGCAGCGTTTCACAAGAGACCCAGTACTTC.

V and J are TRBV6-6 and TRBJ2-2; TRBD1 aligns across 7 bases. V trimming: 6 bases; J trimming: 6 bases; junction bases outside the gene matches: 10. CDR3 length equals 15 residues. The germline gives CDR1 MNHNY, CDR2 SVGAGI (reference sequence). The CDR3 region has the DNA TGTGCCAGCAGGCTCGACAGGGTTTCTCCCGGGGAGCTGTTTTTT. Translated, it gives CASRLDRVSPGELFF.

The V call is TRBV4-2, the J call TRBJ2-7, with TRBD1 as a possible D gene (5 bases). The V end lost 5 bases, the J end lost 1 base, and 15 bases lay between the germline ends. CDR1 and CDR2 (germline): LGHNA, YNFKEQ. This CDR3 region has 15 residues. The CDR3 region is CASSLGVTNSYEQYF. CDR3 in DNA: TGTGCCAGCAGCTTAGGGGTAACTAATTCCTACGAGCAGTACTTC.

The chain is built from TRBV27 and TRBJ2-2; D remains unclear. CDR1 is MNHEY, CDR2 SMNVEV, per germline (reference sequence). Trimming shortened V by 3 bases and J by 6 bases, and 14 bases separated the two germline ends. CDR3 length: 15 amino acids. The CDR3 bases are TGTGCCAGCAGTTTGACGGCCCTCATGTCCGGGGAGCTGTTTTTT. Translating it yields CASSLTALMSGELFF.

The chain couples TRBV30 to TRBJ2-5, with D perhaps matching TRBD1 (6 bases). The CDR3 loop spans 14 amino acids. Looked up from germline, CDR1 is GTSNPN and CDR2 is SVGIG (reference sequence). V shed 2 bases and J shed 7 bases, with 17 bases lying between them. CDR3: CAWSPQGRRGTQYF. CDR3 bases: TGTGCCTGGAGTCCCCAGGGGCGAAGAGGGACCCAGTACTTC. The complete variable domain, with remaining parts taken from reference TRBV30 and TRBJ2-5, reads SQTIHQWPATLVQPVGSPLSLECTVEGTSNPNLYWYRQAAGRGLQLLFYSVGIGQISSEVPQNLSASRPQDRQFILSSKKLLLSDSGFYLCAWSPQGRRGTQYFGPGTRLLVL.

CDR3 residues: CASSLGTDGSPLHF. The CDR3 DNA is TGTGCCAGCAGCTTGGGGACGGATGGTTCACCCCTCCACTTT. V is TRBV5-4 and J is TRBJ1-6, with D uncertain. This CDR3 is built from 14 residues. Germline loops: CDR1 SGHNT, CDR2 YYREEE (reference sequence). V lost 0 bases to trimming and J lost 9 bases, with 10 bases between them.

This clone was recorded a few times. The rearrangement joins TRBV5-6 to TRBJ1-5, with D possibly TRBD1 on 5 matching bases. The ends were cut back, 3 bases at V and 2 bases at J, with 12 bases in the middle. Germline values: CDR1 SGHDT, CDR2 YYEEEE. The CDR3 runs to 15 residues. CDR3 region: CASSWGPAGNQPQHF. DNA for the CDR3: TGTGCCAGCAGCTGGGGCCCAGCAGGCAATCAGCCCCAGCATTTT.

The chain couples TRBV21-1 to TRBJ1-1; the table's D call TRBD1 went unverified against the DNA. TRBV21-1 is a listed pseudogene. The CDR3 length is 15 residues. CDR3 nucleotides: TGTGCCAGCAGCAAATACGAGGGGGCGCACACTGAAGCTTTCTTT. It codes for CASSKYEGAHTEAFF.

The chain uses TRBV11-2 and TRBJ2-1; perhaps TRBD2 as D (5 bases). V was pared by 3 bases and J by 0 bases, with 9 bases between. Germline lookup yields CDR1 SGHAT and CDR2 FQNNGV. The CDR3 is 15 residues long. The CDR3 bases are TGTGCCAGCAGCTTCGGGATGAGCTCCTACAATGAGCAGTTCTTC. It encodes CASSFGMSSYNEQFF.

The rearrangement uses TRBV6-5 and TRBJ2-7; D not certain. The CDR3 is 14 amino acids. Trimming took off 2 bases at V and 2 bases at J, with 10 bases between the two ends. Germline values: CDR1 MNHEY, CDR2 SVGAGI. The CDR3 bases are TGTGCCAGCAGTTACGAACGGTTCACCTACGAGCAGTACTTC. Protein sequence: CASSYERFTYEQYF.

The chain links TRBV27 to TRBJ2-6; 12 nucleotides agree with TRBD2. This CDR3 is built from 19 residues. V trimming: 3 bases; J trimming: 2 bases; junction bases outside the gene matches: 8. Germline V gives CDR1 MNHEY, CDR2 SMNVEV (reference sequence). This chain's CDR3 is CASSFIGLAGGTGANVLTF. For the CDR3, the DNA is TGTGCCAGCAGTTTCATCGGGCTAGCGGGAGGGACTGGGGCCAACGTCCTGACTTTC.

The rearrangement links TRBV19 to TRBJ2-1; 7 nucleotides line up with TRBD2. J gave up 7 bases and V 2 bases, and 8 bases lay outside the gene matches. Germline CDR1 and CDR2: LNHDA and SQIVND (reference sequence). The CDR3 loop spans 15 amino acids. CDR3 sequence reads: CASSILGGSGNEQFF. CDR3 sequence (DNA): TGTGCCAGTAGTATATTGGGCGGGAGTGGTAATGAGCAGTTCTTC.

The CDR3 protein is CASSYRQGLGDTQYF. The CDR3 DNA reads TGTGCCAGCAGTTACCGTCAGGGGTTAGGAGATACGCAGTATTTT. The rearrangement uses TRBV6-5 and TRBJ2-3; weak D call: TRBD1 (6 bases). The germline CDR1 and CDR2 sequences are MNHEY and SVGAGI. Deletions cut 2 bases from V and 5 bases from J, with 14 bases between. CDR3 length equals 15 residues.

This rearrangement joins TRBV18 to TRBJ2-3, with no clear D. This CDR3 is built from 11 residues. The V end lost 6 bases, the J end lost 6 bases, and 7 bases lay between the germline ends. The germline V gene encodes CDR1 KGHSH and CDR2 LQKENI. The DNA for the CDR3 is TGTGCCAGCTCGCCCGAGGATACGCAGTATTTT. Amino acid sequence: CASSPEDTQYF.

The gene calls are TRBV5-1 and TRBJ2-2; no clear D gene. CDR1 and CDR2 (germline): SGHRS, YFSETQ. The CDR3 loop spans 15 amino acids. Trimming pared 0 bases from V and 1 base from J, leaving 7 bases between. CDR3 nucleotide sequence: TGCGCCAGCAGCTTGGAGGGAAGGAACACCGGGGAGCTGTTTTTT. It encodes CASSLEGRNTGELFF.

The chain uses TRBV11-2 and TRBJ2-3; 7 bases are shared with TRBD1. This CDR3 has 16 residues. J was trimmed by 1 base and V by 4 bases; bases with no gene match: 8. Germline-derived CDR1 and CDR2 are SGHAT and FQNNGV. The CDR3, as DNA: TGTGCCAGCAGCTACAGGGGTTCGATTGGCACAGATACGCAGTATTTT. Residues: CASSYRGSIGTDTQYF. The full variable domain, with the rest looked up from reference TRBV11-2 and TRBJ2-3, is EAGVAQSPRYKIIEKRQSVAFWCNPISGHATLYWYQQILGQGPKLLIQFQNNGVVDDSQLPKDRFSAERLKGVDSTLKIQPAKLEDSAVYLCASSYRGSIGTDTQYFGPGTRLTVL.

This clone was recorded only once. One end of the junction is discordant with germline, which a read error may explain. V usage is TRBV7-8 and J usage is TRBJ2-7; the match to TRBD1 covers 7 bases. Germline assignment: CDR1 SGHVS and CDR2 FQNEAQ. This CDR3 has 14 residues. The CDR3 here is CASSLGGSQAEQYF. For the CDR3, the DNA is TGTGCCAGCAGTTTAGGGGGCAGTCAGGCCGAGCAGTACTTC. Together with reference TRBV7-8 and TRBJ2-7, the CDR3 gives the full variable domain: GAGVSQSPRYKVAKRGQDVALRCDPISGHVSLFWYQQALGQGPEFLTYFQNEAQLDKSGLPSDRFFAERPEGSVSTLKIQRTQQEDSAVYLCASSLGGSQAEQYFGPGTRLTVT.